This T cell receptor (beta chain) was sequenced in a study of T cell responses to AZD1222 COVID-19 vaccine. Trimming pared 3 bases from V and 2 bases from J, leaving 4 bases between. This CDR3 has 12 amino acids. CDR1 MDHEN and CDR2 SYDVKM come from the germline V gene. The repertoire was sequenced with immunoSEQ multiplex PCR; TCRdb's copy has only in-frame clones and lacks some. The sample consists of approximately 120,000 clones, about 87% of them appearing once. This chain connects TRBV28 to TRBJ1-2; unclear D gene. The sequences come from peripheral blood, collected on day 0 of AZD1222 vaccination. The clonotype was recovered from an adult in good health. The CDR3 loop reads CASSFQNYGYTF. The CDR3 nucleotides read TGTGCCAGCAGTTTCCAGAACTATGGCTACACCTTC.